This paragraph reports one TCR beta chain. This sample stems from a study of blood T cell repertoires in COVID-19. Overall study: COVID-19 samples collected from the United States, Italy and Spain covered acute and convalescent phases.

Trimming removed 6 bases from V and 2 bases from J; junction bases left unmatched: 9. CDR3 size: 16 residues. CDR1 is LNHDA, CDR2 SQIVND, per germline (reference sequence). Here immunoSEQ multiplex PCR was the method, and the copy in TCRdb shows in-frame clones only, minus some. This sample yields tens of thousands of clones, of which 88% are seen a single time; roughly a fifth belongs to the top ten. The TCR originated in a human donor in a cohort sampled during active COVID-19. Sample: peripheral blood. The rearrangement uses TRBV19 and TRBJ1-2, with 10 positions matching TRBD1. CDR3 protein: CASRRDRGTGNYGYTF. CDR3 bases: TGTGCCAGTAGAAGGGACAGGGGAACTGGCAACTATGGCTACACCTTC. Combining the CDR3 with reference TRBV19 and TRBJ1-2 gives the whole variable domain DGGITQSPKYLFRKEGQNVTLSCEQNLNHDAMYWYRQDPGQGLRLIYYSQIVNDFQKGDIAEGYSVSREKKESFPLTVTSAQKNPTAFYLCASRRDRGTGNYGYTFGSGTRLTVV.